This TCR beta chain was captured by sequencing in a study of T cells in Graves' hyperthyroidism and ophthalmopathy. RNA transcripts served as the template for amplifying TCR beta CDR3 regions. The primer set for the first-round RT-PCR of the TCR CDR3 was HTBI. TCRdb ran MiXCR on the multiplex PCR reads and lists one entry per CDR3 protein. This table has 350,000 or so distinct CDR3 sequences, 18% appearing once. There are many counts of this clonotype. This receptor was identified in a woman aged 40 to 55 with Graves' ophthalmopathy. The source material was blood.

The CDR3 DNA is TGTGCCAGCAGTGAAGAGGTTGGCAGGGGCATGCACGAGCAGTACTTC. The encoded protein is CASSEEVGRGMHEQYF. This rearrangement joins TRBV2 to TRBJ2-7; D possibly corresponds to TRBD1 (6 bases). The CDR3 runs 16 residues. Trimming stripped 1 base from V and 5 bases from J, with 18 bases between. CDR1 is SNHLY and CDR2 is FYNNEI in the germline V gene. Combining the CDR3 with reference TRBV2 and TRBJ2-7 gives the whole variable domain EPEVTQTPSHQVTQMGQEVILRCVPISNHLYFYWYRQILGQKVEFLVSFYNNEISEKSEIFDDQFSVERPDGSNFTLKIRSTKLEDSAMYFCASSEEVGRGMHEQYFGPGTRLTVT.